This TCR beta chain was found in a study of PD-1 blockade in mismatch repair-deficient tumors. Looking at the study overall: All were previously treated, progressing patients with eleven to twelve mismatch repair-deficient cancer types.

Here immunoSEQ multiplex PCR was the method, and the copy in TCRdb shows in-frame clones only, minus some. The sample includes 11,000 to 15,000 clones, 85% to 90% of them seen just once. Documented time point: identical approximately nine-day culture without peptide (control). An approximately nine-day in vitro culture was run per each of several reactive peptides. Comment on this clone: Its antigen is unidentified.

This CDR3 is built from 16 residues. V was clipped by 6 bases and J by 5 bases, with 20 bases between them. Germline V gene sequence: CDR1 SGHRS, CDR2 YFSETQ. The V call is TRBV5-1, the J call TRBJ1-4; D is possibly TRBD1 (5 bases). The TCR originated in an adult with mismatch repair-deficient cancer. Specimen: cells cultured in vitro, collected from a patient treated with pembrolizumab. The CDR3 nucleotides read TGCGCCAGCAAATTTGCCGGGACCCTCGGCAATGAAAAACTGTTTTTT. Translation gives CASKFAGTLGNEKLFF.